Sequencing of this T cell receptor (beta chain) was carried out in a study of beta chain features in type 1 diabetes (dated by TCRdb to 2016 to 2018). Study-wide context: Mean age, gender distribution, total cell number and subset yield did not differ between patients and healthy donors. A total of roughly 100 million sorted cells were examined across all samples, and a strong correlation was observed between cell number per subset and RNA yield. In the study, recently diagnosed type 1 diabetes patients and matched healthy donors were compared on the TCRB repertoires of their sorted circulating CD4+ T cell subsets. Naive and central memory subsets were obtained from all 30 or so donors, but regulatory and stem cell-like memory subsets were isolated from only 8 patients and roughly eight healthy donors. Results the study describes overall, beyond this receptor: In all four CD4+ subsets, TCRB CDR3 length was moderately but significantly shorter in type 1 diabetes patients. Only small numbers of individuals were included in the HLA sub-analyses, which left unresolved whether HLA type had any influence on TCRB rearrangement. Patients with type 1 diabetes made fewer insertions and deleted more nucleotides at VDJ recombination sites, implying thymic rearrangement abnormalities. PCR may preferentially amplify shorter templates, but because patient and control samples were amplified and corrected together, any resulting skew would affect both groups equally. Naive, central memory and regulatory TCRB repertoires appeared more similar among patients than among healthy donors. Because cDNA was sequenced instead of genomic DNA, highly expressing activated cells could be over-represented, though the groups showed no difference in activation or CD3 levels.

All of the isolated RNA was reverse transcribed with the High Capacity cDNA Reverse Transcription Kit, so expressed TCRB transcripts were sequenced. Naive, central memory and regulatory T cell samples underwent deep immunoSEQ sequencing, averaging approximately 3.3 million total reads per sample. After sorted cells were lysed in RLT buffer, RNA was extracted with DNase-treated RNeasy Micro or Mini kits, with the choice depending on cell number. To prevent cross-contamination, each cell subset was processed individually, whereas patient and healthy donor samples were processed jointly. The immunoSEQ multiplex PCR was used to amplify TCRB sequences from cDNA, yielding 87-bp fragments that span the CDR3 region. Sequencing of the amplicons was done on the Illumina HiSeq platform. As for the authors' bioinformatics: PCR bias was computationally corrected using synthetic template baselines, reads within Hamming distance 2 were collapsed, and singletons that could not be merged were discarded. By aligning reads against IMGT, V, D and J genes, CDR3 length, and insertions or deletions at six rearrangement sites were assigned. Clonotype counts were normalized to sorted cell number within each subset before computing true diversity and Gini coefficients with the tcR R package. The overlap coefficient, calculated on TCRB nucleotide sequences, was used to quantify repertoire sharing. TCRdb carries this immuneACCESS record with in-frame sequences only. Its versions omit some clonotypes, under half of them owing to an unresolved V gene in the studies checked, with the rest unexplained. From that table come the V and J calls and clone size; the DNA was used to work out D and trimming. Present in this sample are roughly 150,000 clones, approximately 8% of which were seen just once. The ten largest clones add up to under 0.55% of the sample.

CDR1 and CDR2 are read off the germline V gene as MDHEN and SYDVKM. V is shortened by 6 bases, J by 3 bases, and the region joining them spans 15 bases. There are 15 amino acids in the CDR3, from cysteine to phenylalanine inclusive. Only the CDR3 region is kept as DNA, spanning 45 bases read in frame from base 1. To note about this clone: Its antigen is not yet known. Base qualities are missing; no much larger clone stands one base away.

From each donor, a single peripheral blood sample of approximately 120 mL on average was drawn into heparinised tubes. A BD FACSAria II was used to sort naive, central memory, regulatory and stem cell-like memory CD4+ T cells with a panel that included CD45RO, CCR7, CD25, CD127, CD95 and CD27. Every sorted population had a purity above 95%. Right away, PBMCs were isolated by Lymphoprep density gradient centrifugation and were stained directly, with no culture step. Samples were stained and sorted in pairs, with one healthy donor and one patient per experiment, so that batch effects were minimized. The V gene is TRBV28 and the J gene is TRBJ1-5, with a tentative D gene TRBD1 over 6 matching bases. The sample was central memory CD4+ T cells from blood. The sequence was obtained from a man aged 18 to 29 with type 1 diabetes. The CDR3 sequence is CASRTQGEDNQPQHF. The DNA sequence follows: TGTGCCAGCAGGACACAGGGAGAAGACAATCAGCCCCAGCATTTT.